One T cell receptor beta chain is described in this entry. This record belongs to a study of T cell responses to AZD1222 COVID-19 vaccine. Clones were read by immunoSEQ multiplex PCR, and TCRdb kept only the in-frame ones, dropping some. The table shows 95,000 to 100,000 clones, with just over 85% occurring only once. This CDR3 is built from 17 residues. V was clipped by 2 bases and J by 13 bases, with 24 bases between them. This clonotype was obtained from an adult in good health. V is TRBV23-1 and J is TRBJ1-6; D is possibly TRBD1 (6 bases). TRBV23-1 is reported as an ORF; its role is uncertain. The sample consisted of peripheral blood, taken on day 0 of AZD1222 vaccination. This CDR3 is CASSQNPGTRPPSPLHF. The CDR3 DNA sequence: TGCGCCAGCAGTCAAAACCCCGGGACAAGGCCACCCAGTCCCCTCCACTTT.